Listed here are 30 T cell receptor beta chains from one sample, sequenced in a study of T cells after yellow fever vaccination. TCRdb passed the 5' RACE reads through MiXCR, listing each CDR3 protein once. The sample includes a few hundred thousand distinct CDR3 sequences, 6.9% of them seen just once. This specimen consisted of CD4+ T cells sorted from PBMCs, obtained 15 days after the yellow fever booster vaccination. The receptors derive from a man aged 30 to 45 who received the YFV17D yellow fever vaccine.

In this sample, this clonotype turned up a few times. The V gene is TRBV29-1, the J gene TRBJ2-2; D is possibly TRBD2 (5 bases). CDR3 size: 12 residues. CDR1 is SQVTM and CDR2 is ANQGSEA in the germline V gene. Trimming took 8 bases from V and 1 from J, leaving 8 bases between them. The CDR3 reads CSTSGNTGELFF. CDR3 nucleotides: TGCAGCACGAGCGGGAACACCGGGGAGCTGTTTTTT.

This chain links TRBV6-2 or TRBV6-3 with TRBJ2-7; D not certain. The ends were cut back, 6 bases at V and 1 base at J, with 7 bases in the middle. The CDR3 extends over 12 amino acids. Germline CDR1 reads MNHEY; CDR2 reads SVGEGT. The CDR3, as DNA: TGTGCCAGCAGCCACACTTCCTACGAGCAGTACTTC. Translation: CASSHTSYEQYF.

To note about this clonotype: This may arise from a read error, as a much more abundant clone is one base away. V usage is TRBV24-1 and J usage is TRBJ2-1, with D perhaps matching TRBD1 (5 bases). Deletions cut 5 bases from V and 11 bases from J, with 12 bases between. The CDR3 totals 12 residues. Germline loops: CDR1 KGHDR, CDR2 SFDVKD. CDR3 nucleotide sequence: TGTGCCACCAGTGCTACAGGAAATCAGCAGTTCTTC. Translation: CATSATGNQQFF.

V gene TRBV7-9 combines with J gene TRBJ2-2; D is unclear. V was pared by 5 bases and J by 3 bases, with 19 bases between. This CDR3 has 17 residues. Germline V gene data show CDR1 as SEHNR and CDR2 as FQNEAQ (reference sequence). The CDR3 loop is CASSQINRRLDTGELFF. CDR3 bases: TGTGCCAGCAGCCAGATAAACCGACGCCTTGACACCGGGGAGCTGTTTTTT.

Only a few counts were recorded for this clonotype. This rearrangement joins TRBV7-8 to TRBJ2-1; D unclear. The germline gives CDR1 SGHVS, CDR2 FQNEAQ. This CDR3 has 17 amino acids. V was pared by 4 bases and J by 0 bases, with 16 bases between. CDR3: CASSSLTPRSSYNEQFF. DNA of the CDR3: TGTGCCAGCAGCTCCCTGACGCCCCGGAGCTCCTACAATGAGCAGTTCTTC.

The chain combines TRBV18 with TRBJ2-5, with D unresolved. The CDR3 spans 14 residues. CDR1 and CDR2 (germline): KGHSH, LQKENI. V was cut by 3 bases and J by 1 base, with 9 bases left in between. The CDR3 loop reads CASSPSRTQETQYF. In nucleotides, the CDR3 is TGTGCCAGCTCACCGTCACGGACCCAAGAGACCCAGTACTTC. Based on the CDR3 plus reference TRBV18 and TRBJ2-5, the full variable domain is NAGVMQNPRHLVRRRGQEARLRCSPMKGHSHVYWYRQLPEEGLKFMVYLQKENIIDESGMPKERFSAEFPKEGPSILRIQQVVRGDSAAYFCASSPSRTQETQYFGPGTRLLVL.

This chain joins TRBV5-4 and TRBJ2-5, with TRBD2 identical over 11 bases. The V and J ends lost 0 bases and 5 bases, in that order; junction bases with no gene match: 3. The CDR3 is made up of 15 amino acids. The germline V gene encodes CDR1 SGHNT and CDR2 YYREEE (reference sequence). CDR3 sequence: CASSLGPSGRETQYF. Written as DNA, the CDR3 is TGTGCCAGCAGCTTGGGTCCTAGCGGGAGGGAGACCCAGTACTTC.

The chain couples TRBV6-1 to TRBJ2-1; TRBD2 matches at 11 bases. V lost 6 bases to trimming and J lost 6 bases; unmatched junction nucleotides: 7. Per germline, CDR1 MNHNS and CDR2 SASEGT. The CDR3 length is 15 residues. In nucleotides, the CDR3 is TGTGCCAGCAGCCCTCCGGGACTAGCGGCCAATGAGCAGTTCTTC. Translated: CASSPPGLAANEQFF.

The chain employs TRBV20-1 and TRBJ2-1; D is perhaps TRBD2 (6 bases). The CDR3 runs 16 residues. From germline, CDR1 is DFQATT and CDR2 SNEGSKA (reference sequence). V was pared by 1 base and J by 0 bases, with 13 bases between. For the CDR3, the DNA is TGCAGTGCTAGAGGGGGACTTTTCAGCTCCTACAATGAGCAGTTCTTC. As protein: CSARGGLFSSYNEQFF.

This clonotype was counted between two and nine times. The CDR3 is CSARDSGRFPGELFF. CDR3 coding DNA: TGCAGTGCCCGAGATAGCGGGAGGTTTCCCGGGGAGCTGTTTTTT. The gene calls are TRBV20-1 and TRBJ2-2; 10 positions agree with TRBD2. The CDR3 runs to 15 residues. The germline V gene encodes CDR1 DFQATT and CDR2 SNEGSKA (reference sequence). V shed 6 bases and J 6 bases; nucleotides not matched to a gene: 10.

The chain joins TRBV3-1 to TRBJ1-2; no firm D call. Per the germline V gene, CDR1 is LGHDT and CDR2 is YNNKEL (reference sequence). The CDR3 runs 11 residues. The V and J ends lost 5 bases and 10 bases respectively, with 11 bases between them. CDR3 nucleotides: TGTGCCAGCAGCAATTATCATGCCTACACCTTC. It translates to CASSNYHAYTF.

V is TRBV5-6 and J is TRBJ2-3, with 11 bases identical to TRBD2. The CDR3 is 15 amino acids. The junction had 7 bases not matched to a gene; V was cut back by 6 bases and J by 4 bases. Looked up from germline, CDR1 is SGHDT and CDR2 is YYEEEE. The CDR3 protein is CASNPLAGVPDTQYF. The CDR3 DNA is TGTGCCAGCAACCCACTAGCGGGAGTTCCAGATACGCAGTATTTT.

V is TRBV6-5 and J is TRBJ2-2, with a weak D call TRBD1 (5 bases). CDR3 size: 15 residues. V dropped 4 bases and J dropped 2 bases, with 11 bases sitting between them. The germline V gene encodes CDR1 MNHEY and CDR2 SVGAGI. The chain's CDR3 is CASSFAQANTGELFF. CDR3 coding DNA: TGTGCCAGCAGTTTCGCACAGGCCAACACCGGGGAGCTGTTTTTT.

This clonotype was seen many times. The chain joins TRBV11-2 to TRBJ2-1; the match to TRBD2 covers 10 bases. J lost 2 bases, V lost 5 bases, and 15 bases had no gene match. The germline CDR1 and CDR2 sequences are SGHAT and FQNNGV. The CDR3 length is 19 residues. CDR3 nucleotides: TGTGCCAGCAGCCCTCCCCCTAGACTAGCGGGTCCAACCTACAATGAGCAGTTCTTC. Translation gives CASSPPPRLAGPTYNEQFF.

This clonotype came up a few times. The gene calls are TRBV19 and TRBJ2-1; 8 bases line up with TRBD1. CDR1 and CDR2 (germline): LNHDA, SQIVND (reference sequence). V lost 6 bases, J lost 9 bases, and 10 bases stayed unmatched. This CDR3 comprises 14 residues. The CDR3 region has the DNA TGTGCCAGTAGGAGACAGGGGCCAGGGGGTGAGCAGTTCTTC. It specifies CASRRQGPGGEQFF.

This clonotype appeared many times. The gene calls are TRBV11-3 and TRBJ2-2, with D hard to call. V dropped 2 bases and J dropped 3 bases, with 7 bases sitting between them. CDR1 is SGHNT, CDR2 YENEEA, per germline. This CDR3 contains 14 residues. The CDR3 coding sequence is TGTGCCAGCAGCTTATTGTCGGACACCGGGGAGCTGTTTTTT. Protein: CASSLLSDTGELFF.

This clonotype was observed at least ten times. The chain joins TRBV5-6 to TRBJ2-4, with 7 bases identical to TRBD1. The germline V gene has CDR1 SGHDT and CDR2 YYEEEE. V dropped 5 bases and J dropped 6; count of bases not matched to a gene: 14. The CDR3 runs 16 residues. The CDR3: CASRQNFDRVLNIQYF. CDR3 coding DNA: TGTGCCAGCAGGCAGAACTTCGACAGGGTCCTAAACATTCAGTACTTC. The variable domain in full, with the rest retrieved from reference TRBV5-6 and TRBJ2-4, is DAGVTQSPTHLIKTRGQQVTLRCSPKSGHDTVSWYQQALGQGPQFIFQYYEEEERQRGNFPDRFSGHQFPNYSSELNVNALLLGDSALYLCASRQNFDRVLNIQYFGAGTRLSVL.

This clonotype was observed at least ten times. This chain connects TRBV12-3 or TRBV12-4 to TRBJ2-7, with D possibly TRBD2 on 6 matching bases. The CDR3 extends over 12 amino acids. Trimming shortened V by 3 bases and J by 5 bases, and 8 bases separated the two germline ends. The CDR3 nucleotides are TGTGCCAGCAGTTTCCGGACTAACGAGCAGTACTTC. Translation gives CASSFRTNEQYF.

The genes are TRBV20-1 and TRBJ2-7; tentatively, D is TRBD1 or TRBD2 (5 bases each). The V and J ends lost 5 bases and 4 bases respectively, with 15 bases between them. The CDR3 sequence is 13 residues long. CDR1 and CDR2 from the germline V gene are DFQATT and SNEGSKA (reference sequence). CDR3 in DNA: TGCAGTGCTGGGACCGGGATCTTATACGAGCAGTACTTC. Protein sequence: CSAGTGILYEQYF.

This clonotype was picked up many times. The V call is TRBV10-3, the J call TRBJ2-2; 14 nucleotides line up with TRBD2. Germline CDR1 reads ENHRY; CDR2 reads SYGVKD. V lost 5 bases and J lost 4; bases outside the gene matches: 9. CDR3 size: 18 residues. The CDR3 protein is CAISKGLAGGGGTGELFF. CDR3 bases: TGTGCCATCAGTAAAGGACTAGCGGGAGGCGGTGGCACCGGGGAGCTGTTTTTT.

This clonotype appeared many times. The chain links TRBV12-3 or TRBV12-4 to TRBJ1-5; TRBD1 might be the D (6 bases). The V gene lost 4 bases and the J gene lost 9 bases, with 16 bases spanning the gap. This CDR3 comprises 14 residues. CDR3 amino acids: CASSSSTGLGPQHF. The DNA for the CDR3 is TGTGCCAGCAGTTCCTCAACAGGGTTAGGGCCCCAGCATTTT.

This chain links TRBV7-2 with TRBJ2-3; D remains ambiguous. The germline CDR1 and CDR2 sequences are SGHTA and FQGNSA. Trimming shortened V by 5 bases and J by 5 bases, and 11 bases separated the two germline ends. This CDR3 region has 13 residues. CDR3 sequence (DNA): TGTGCCAGCAGCATAGGACCGAGAGATACGCAGTATTTT. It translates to CASSIGPRDTQYF. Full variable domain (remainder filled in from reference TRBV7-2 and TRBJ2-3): GAGVSQSPSNKVTEKGKDVELRCDPISGHTALYWYRQSLGQGLEFLIYFQGNSAPDKSGLPSDRFSAERTGGSVSTLTIQRTQQEDSAVYLCASSIGPRDTQYFGPGTRLTVL.

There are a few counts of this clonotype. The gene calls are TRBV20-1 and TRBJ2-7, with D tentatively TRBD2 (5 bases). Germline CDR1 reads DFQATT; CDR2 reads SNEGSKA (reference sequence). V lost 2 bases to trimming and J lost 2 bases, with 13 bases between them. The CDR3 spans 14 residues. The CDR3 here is CSARSLAGAYEQYF. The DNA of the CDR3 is TGCAGTGCTAGATCCCTAGCTGGAGCCTACGAGCAGTACTTC.

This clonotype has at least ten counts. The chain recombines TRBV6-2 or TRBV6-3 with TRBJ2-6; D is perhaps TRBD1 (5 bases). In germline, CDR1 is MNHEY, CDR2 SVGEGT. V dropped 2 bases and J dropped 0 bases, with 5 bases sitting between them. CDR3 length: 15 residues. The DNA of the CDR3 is TGTGCCAGCAGTTACAGGGGCTCTGGGGCCAACGTCCTGACTTTC. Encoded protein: CASSYRGSGANVLTF.

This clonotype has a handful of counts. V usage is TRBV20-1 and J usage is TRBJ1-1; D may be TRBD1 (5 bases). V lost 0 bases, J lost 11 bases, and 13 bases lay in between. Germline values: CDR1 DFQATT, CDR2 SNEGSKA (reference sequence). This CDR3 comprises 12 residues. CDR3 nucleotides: TGCAGTGCTAGAGATCGGGGGGGTTCGGCTTTCTTT. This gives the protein CSARDRGGSAFF.

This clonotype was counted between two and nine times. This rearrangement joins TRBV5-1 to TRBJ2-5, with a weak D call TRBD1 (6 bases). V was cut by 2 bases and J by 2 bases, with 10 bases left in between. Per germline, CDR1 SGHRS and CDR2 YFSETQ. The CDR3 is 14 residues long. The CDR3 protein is CASSFLQGQETQYF. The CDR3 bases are TGCGCCAGCAGCTTCCTTCAGGGGCAAGAGACCCAGTACTTC.

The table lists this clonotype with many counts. The DNA for the CDR3 is TGTGCCAGCAGCCAGGGACCCTATGGCTACACCTTC. This gives the protein CASSQGPYGYTF. This chain uses TRBV3-1 with TRBJ1-2, with D perhaps TRBD1 (5 bases). The germline V gene encodes CDR1 LGHDT and CDR2 YNNKEL (reference sequence). The germline V and J ends were trimmed by 3 bases and 4 bases, with 6 bases remaining between them. The length of the CDR3 is 12 residues. The full variable domain, completed using reference TRBV3-1 and TRBJ1-2, is DTAVSQTPKYLVTQMGNDKSIKCEQNLGHDTMYWYKQDSKKFLKIMFSYNNKELIINETVPNRFSPKSPDKAHLNLHINSLELGDSAVYFCASSQGPYGYTFGSGTRLTVV.

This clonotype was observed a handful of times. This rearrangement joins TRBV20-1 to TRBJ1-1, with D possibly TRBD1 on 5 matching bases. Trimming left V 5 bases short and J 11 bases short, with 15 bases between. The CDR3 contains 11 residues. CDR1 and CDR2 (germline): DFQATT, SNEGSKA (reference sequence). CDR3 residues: CSAETEVAAFF. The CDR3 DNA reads TGCAGTGCTGAGACAGAGGTGGCGGCTTTCTTT.

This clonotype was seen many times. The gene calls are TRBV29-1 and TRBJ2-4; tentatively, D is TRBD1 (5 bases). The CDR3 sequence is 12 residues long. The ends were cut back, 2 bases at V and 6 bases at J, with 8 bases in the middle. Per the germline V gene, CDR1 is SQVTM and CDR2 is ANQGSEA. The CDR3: CSVEQGTNIQYF. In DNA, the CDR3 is TGCAGCGTTGAACAGGGAACAAACATTCAGTACTTC.

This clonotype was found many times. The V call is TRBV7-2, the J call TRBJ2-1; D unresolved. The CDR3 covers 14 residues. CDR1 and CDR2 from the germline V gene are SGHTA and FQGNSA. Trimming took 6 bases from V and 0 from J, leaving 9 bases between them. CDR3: CASSLAGSYNEQFF. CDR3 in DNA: TGTGCCAGCAGTTTGGCAGGCTCCTACAATGAGCAGTTCTTC.